In its sample, the clone carrying this TCR beta chain was seen once. The entry originates in a study of blood T cell repertoires in COVID-19. At the level of the study: From the United States, Italy and Spain came samples of acute and convalescent COVID-19. Nucleic acid was either cDNA or gDNA, and it came from T cells, B-cell-depleted T cells, or PBMCs.

Germline V gene sequence: CDR1 SGHDN, CDR2 FVKESK. V lost 7 bases and J lost 3; bases outside the gene matches: 10. This CDR3 comprises 15 residues. The authors' processing: Reference gene primers were amplified, and this amplification served to estimate nucleated cell counts. Only in-frame clones appear in the TCRdb table, and some are missing; sequencing was by immunoSEQ multiplex PCR. The D gene and trimming were derived from the DNA, and the V and J assignments and clone size from that table. Of over 150,000 clones in the sample, 80% to 90% were seen once. The receptor was isolated from a human donor in a cohort sampled during active COVID-19. This chain connects TRBV14 to TRBJ2-7; 9 bases match TRBD1. Sequencing was carried out using peripheral blood. CDR3 in DNA: TGTGCCAGCAAACGGGGGGACAGGGAGTTCTACGAGCAGTACTTC. This translates into CASKRGDREFYEQYF.